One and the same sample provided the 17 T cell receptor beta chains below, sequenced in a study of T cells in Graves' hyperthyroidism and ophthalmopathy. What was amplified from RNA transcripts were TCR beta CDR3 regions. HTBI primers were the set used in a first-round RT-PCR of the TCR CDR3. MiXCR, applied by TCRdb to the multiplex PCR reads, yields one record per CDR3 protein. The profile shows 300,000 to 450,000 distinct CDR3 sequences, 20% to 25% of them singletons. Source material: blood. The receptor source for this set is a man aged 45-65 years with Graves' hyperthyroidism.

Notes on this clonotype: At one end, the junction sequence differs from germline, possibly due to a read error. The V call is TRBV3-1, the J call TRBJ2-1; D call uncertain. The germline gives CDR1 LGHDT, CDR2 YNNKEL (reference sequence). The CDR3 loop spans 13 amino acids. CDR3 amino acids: CASSQGPWGEQFF. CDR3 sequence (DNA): TGTGCCAGCAGTCAAGGTCCTTGGGGTGAGCAGTTCTTC.

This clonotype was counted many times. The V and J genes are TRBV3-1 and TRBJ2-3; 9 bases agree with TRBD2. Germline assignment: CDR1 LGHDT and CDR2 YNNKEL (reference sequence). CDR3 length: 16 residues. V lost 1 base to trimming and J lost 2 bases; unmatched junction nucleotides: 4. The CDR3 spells CASSQGLAELTDTQYF. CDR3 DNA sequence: TGTGCCAGCAGCCAAGGACTAGCGGAACTCACAGATACGCAGTATTTT.

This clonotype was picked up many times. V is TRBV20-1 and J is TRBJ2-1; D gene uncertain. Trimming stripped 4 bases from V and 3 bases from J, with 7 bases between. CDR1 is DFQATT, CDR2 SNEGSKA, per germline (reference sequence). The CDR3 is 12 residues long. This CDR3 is CSATDLYNEQFF. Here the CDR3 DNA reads TGCAGTGCTACAGACCTCTACAATGAGCAGTTCTTC.

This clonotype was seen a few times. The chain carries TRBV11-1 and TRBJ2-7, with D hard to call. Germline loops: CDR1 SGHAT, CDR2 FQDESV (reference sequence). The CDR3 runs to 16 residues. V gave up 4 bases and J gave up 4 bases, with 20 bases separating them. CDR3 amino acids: CASSSQTSIRGYEQYF. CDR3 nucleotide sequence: TGTGCCAGCAGCTCCCAAACATCGATCCGAGGTTACGAGCAGTACTTC.

The CDR3 sequence is CASSLDQKFGGRRNTIYF. CDR3 DNA: TGTGCCAGCAGCTTAGACCAGAAGTTTGGGGGTAGGAGAAACACCATATATTTT. This chain uses TRBV11-2 with TRBJ1-3, with D perhaps TRBD1 (5 bases). Germline values: CDR1 SGHAT, CDR2 FQNNGV. The CDR3 extends over 18 amino acids. Trimming stripped 0 bases from V and 5 bases from J, with 20 bases between.

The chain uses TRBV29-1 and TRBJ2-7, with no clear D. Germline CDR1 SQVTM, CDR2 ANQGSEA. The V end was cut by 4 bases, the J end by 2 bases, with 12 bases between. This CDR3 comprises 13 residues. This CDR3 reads CSVGFRDPYEQYF. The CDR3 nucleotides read TGCAGCGTTGGTTTTCGAGATCCCTACGAGCAGTACTTC.

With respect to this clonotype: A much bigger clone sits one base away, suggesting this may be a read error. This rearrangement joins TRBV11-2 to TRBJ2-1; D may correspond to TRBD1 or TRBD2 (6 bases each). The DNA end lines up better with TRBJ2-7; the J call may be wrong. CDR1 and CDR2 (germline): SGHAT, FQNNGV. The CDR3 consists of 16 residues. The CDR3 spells CASSYPRGPSYNEQYF. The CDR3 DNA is TGTGCCAGCAGCTATCCCCGGGGGCCCTCCTACAATGAGCAGTACTTC.

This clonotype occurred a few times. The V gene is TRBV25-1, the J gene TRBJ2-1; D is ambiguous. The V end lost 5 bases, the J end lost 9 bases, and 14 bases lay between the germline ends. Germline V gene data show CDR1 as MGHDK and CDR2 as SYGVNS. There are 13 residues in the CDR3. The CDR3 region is CASSYSRFREQFF. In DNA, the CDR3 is TGTGCCAGCAGTTATTCTAGATTTCGTGAGCAGTTCTTC.

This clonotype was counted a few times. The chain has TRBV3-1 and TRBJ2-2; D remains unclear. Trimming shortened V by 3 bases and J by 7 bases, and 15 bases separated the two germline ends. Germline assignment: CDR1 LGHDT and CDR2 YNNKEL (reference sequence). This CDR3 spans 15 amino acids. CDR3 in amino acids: CASSQGRTRLGELFF. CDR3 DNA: TGTGCCAGCAGCCAGGGTCGGACGCGACTCGGGGAGCTGTTTTTT. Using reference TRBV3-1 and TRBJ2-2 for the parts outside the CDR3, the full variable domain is DTAVSQTPKYLVTQMGNDKSIKCEQNLGHDTMYWYKQDSKKFLKIMFSYNNKELIINETVPNRFSPKSPDKAHLNLHINSLELGDSAVYFCASSQGRTRLGELFFGEGSRLTVL.

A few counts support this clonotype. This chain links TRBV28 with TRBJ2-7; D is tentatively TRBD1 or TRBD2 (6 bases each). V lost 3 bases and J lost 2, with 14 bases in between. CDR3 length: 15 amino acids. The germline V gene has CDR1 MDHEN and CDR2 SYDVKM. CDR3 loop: CASSLGGTNTYEQYF. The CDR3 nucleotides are TGTGCCAGCAGTTTGGGCGGGACAAATACCTACGAGCAGTACTTC.

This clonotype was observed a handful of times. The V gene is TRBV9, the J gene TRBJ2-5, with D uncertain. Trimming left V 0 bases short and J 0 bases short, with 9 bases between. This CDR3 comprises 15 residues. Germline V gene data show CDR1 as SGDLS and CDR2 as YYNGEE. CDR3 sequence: CASSVGPTYQETQYF. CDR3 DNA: TGTGCCAGCAGCGTAGGCCCGACATACCAAGAGACCCAGTACTTC.

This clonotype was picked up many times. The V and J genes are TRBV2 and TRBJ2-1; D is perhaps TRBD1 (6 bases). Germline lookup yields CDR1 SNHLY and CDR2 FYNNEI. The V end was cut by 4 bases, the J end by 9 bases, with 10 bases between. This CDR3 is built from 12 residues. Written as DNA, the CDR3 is TGTGCCAGCAGTGTGATAGGGGGTGAGCAGTTCTTC. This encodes CASSVIGGEQFF. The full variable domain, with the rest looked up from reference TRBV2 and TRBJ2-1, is EPEVTQTPSHQVTQMGQEVILRCVPISNHLYFYWYRQILGQKVEFLVSFYNNEISEKSEIFDDQFSVERPDGSNFTLKIRSTKLEDSAMYFCASSVIGGEQFFGPGTRLTVL.

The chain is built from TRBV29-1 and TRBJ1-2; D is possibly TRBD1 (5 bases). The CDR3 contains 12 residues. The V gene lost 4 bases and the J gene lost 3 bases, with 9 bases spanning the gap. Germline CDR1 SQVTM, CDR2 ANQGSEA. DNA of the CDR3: TGCAGCGTTGGGGGGGGTGACTATGGCTACACCTTC. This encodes CSVGGGDYGYTF. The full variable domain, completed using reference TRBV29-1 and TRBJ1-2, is SAVISQKPSRDICQRGTSLTIQCQVDSQVTMMFWYRQQPGQSLTLIATANQGSEATYESGFVIDKFPISRPNLTFSTLTVSNMSPEDSSIYLCSVGGGDYGYTFGSGTRLTVV.

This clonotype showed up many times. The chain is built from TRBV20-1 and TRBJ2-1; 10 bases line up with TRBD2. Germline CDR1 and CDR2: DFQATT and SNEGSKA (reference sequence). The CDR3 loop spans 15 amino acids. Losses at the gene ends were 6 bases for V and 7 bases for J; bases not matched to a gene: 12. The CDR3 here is CSASGASGSWNEQFF. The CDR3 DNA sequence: TGCAGTGCCTCGGGAGCTAGCGGGAGTTGGAATGAGCAGTTCTTC.

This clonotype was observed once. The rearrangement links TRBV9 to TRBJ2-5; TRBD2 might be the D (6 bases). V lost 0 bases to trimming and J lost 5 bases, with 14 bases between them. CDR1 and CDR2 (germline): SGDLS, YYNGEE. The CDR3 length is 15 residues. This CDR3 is CASSVDGAGQETQYF. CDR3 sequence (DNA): TGTGCCAGCAGCGTAGATGGGGCGGGGCAGGAGACCCAGTACTTC.

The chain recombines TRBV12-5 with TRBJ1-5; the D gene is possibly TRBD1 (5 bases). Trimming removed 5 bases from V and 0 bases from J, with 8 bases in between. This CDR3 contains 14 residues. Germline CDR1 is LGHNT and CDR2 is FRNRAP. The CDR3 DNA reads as TGTGCTAGTGGTCTCGGGGGTAGCAATCAGCCCCAGCATTTT. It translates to CASGLGGSNQPQHF.

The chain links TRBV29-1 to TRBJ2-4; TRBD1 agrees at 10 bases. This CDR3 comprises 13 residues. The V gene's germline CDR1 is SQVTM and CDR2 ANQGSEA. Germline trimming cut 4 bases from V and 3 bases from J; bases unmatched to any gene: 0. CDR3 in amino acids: CSVGTGGKNIQYF. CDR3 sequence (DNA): TGCAGCGTTGGGACAGGGGGCAAAAACATTCAGTACTTC.